This note documents a single T cell receptor beta chain sequence. These data originate in a study of T cells in Graves' hyperthyroidism and ophthalmopathy. The investigators amplified TCR beta CDR3 regions from RNA transcripts. HTBI primers were the set used in a first-round RT-PCR of the TCR CDR3. TCRdb reprocessed the multiplex PCR reads via MiXCR and lists one record per CDR3 protein. The sample carries some 500,000 distinct CDR3 sequences, about 16% recorded once. J gave up 5 bases and V 5 bases, and 24 bases lay outside the gene matches. The CDR3 is 19 residues long. The germline V gene encodes CDR1 SEHNR and CDR2 FQNEAQ (reference sequence).

V usage is TRBV7-9 and J usage is TRBJ2-7; TRBD2 matches at 7 bases. This clonotype was obtained from a woman aged 25 to 39 with Graves' ophthalmopathy. Sequencing was performed on blood. The CDR3, as DNA: TGTGCCAGCAGCCCTCTCTTCAGGGAGGGGTCTTCCCCGGGGAACGAGCAGTACTTC. It yields the protein CASSPLFREGSSPGNEQYF.